These 19 T cell receptor beta chains came from one sample sequenced in a study of beta chain features in type 1 diabetes. What these receptors recognize is not known. Regarding the study as a whole: A moderate, significant TCRB CDR3 shortening appeared in type 1 diabetes across four CD4+ subsets.

Of the isolated RNA, all was reverse transcribed, and so the sequenced material was expressed TCRB transcripts. Assay: immunoSEQ multiplex PCR; the TCRdb copy retains only in-frame clones and omits some. The sample shows hundreds of thousands of clones, around an eighth of them seen only once. Material: naive CD4+ T cells from blood. These receptor sequences come from a young man with type 1 diabetes.

The table lists this clone with a few counts. The V gene is TRBV19, the J gene TRBJ2-1, with 10 nucleotides matching TRBD1. Trimming took 4 bases from V and 12 from J; bases not matched to a gene: 9. Germline assignment: CDR1 LNHDA and CDR2 SQIVND (reference sequence). The CDR3 sequence is 14 residues long. The DNA of the CDR3 is TGTGCCAGTAGTACGGGACAGGGGTGGATCGGGCAGTTCTTC. Translating it yields CASSTGQGWIGQFF.

The rearrangement links TRBV6-5 to TRBJ2-7; TRBD2 aligns across 7 bases. The CDR3 extends over 13 amino acids. Germline CDR1 MNHEY, CDR2 SVGAGI. With V trimmed by 10 bases and J by 0 bases, 6 bases remained unmatched. This chain's CDR3 is CATAGRPSYEQYF. CDR3 nucleotide sequence: TGTGCCACAGCGGGGAGACCCTCCTACGAGCAGTACTTC.

V is TRBV6-6 and J is TRBJ2-5; a weak D match, TRBD2 (5 bases). The CDR3 totals 14 residues. Germline V gene lookup returns CDR1 MNHNY and CDR2 SVGAGI (reference sequence). The ends were cut back, 7 bases at V and 5 bases at J, with 17 bases in the middle. CDR3 in amino acids: CASMDGPTGETQYF. Here the CDR3 DNA reads TGTGCCAGCATGGACGGTCCGACGGGGGAGACCCAGTACTTC.

This clone has a handful of counts. This chain connects TRBV10-3 to TRBJ2-5, with a possible D match to TRBD1 (6 bases). CDR1 ENHRY and CDR2 SYGVKD come from the germline V gene. Trimming took 3 bases from V and 4 from J, leaving 15 bases between them. The CDR3 totals 15 residues. DNA for the CDR3: TGTGCCATCAGTGACGGGCCCGGGACACTAGAGACCCAGTACTTC. Its protein product is CAISDGPGTLETQYF.

This clone has a handful of counts. The J gene is TRBJ1-6, the V gene TRBV2, with 8 bases that match TRBD1. This CDR3 has 15 residues. Germline CDR1 is SNHLY and CDR2 is FYNNEI. V gave up 3 bases and J gave up 7 bases; unmatched junction bases: 5. The CDR3 coding sequence is TGTGCCAGCAGTGAGATCGGGACAGGAAATTCACCCCTCCACTTT. Its protein product is CASSEIGTGNSPLHF.

The chain uses TRBV6-1 and TRBJ1-5, with 9 bases that match TRBD1. Trimming cost V 1 base and J 0 bases; bases outside gene matches: 10. Germline CDR1 is MNHNS and CDR2 is SASEGT. CDR3 length: 19 amino acids. As DNA, the CDR3 is TGTGCCAGCAGTGAAGTGGGGAGGGACAGGGTTTATAGCAATCAGCCCCAGCATTTT. It encodes CASSEVGRDRVYSNQPQHF.

This rearrangement joins TRBV6-5 to TRBJ1-2; 7 nucleotides match TRBD1. The CDR3 sequence is 14 residues long. Germline V gene lookup returns CDR1 MNHEY and CDR2 SVGAGI. Trimming at V came to 6 bases and at J to 2 bases, leaving 6 bases not matched to a gene. Here the CDR3 reads CASSSDRDNYGYTF. The DNA for the CDR3 is TGTGCCAGCAGCTCTGACAGGGACAACTATGGCTACACCTTC.

This clone showed up just a few times. V gene TRBV4-2 combines with J gene TRBJ1-1; TRBD1 aligns across 7 bases. This CDR3 is 16 amino acids long. Per the germline V gene, CDR1 is LGHNA and CDR2 is YNFKEQ. J gave up 1 base and V 1 base, and 6 bases lay outside the gene matches. This CDR3 reads CASSQVQGQGNTEAFF. As DNA, the CDR3 is TGTGCCAGCAGCCAAGTACAGGGGCAAGGGAACACTGAAGCTTTCTTT.

This rearrangement joins TRBV30 to TRBJ1-4; D is unresolved. The CDR3 has 14 amino acids. Per the germline V gene, CDR1 is GTSNPN and CDR2 is SVGIG (reference sequence). The V end was cut by 0 bases, the J end by 4 bases, with 9 bases between. The CDR3 spells CAWSVDTNNEKLFF. For the CDR3, the DNA is TGTGCCTGGAGTGTAGACACGAATAATGAAAAACTGTTTTTT.

This clone was seen a few times. Other DNA sequences in the same sample also yield this CDR3. The chain carries TRBV4-1 and TRBJ1-1, with D uncertain. CDR3 length equals 14 residues. The germline CDR1 and CDR2 sequences are MGHRA and YSYEKL. V lost 1 base and J lost 2, with 8 bases in between. The CDR3 loop is CASSQGGANTEAFF. Written as DNA, the CDR3 is TGCGCCAGCAGCCAAGGTGGAGCCAACACTGAAGCTTTCTTT.

The CDR3 DNA follows: TGTGCCAGCAGCCTAAACCAAGAGACCCAGTACTTC. This sequence encodes CASSLNQETQYF. The chain recombines TRBV11-3 with TRBJ2-5; no reliable D call. The CDR3 loop spans 12 amino acids. Germline V gives CDR1 SGHNT, CDR2 YENEEA. The ends were cut back, 5 bases at V and 0 bases at J, with 4 bases in the middle.

This clone was seen a handful of times. CDR3 amino acids: CAWSVGGSPHF. The DNA of the CDR3 is TGTGCCTGGAGTGTAGGTGGGAGTCCCCACTTT. V usage is TRBV30 and J usage is TRBJ1-6; D unresolved. Trimming shortened V by 0 bases and J by 18 bases, and 12 bases separated the two germline ends. CDR1 is GTSNPN and CDR2 is SVGIG in the germline V gene (reference sequence). The CDR3 sequence is 11 residues long.

This clone was found a few times. J is TRBJ2-3 and V is TRBV28, with 7 positions matching TRBD2. The CDR3 totals 17 residues. Germline V gives CDR1 MDHEN, CDR2 SYDVKM. The V and J ends lost 5 bases and 0 bases, in that order; junction bases with no gene match: 11. The CDR3 bases are TGTGCCAGCAGTCCCCCCTCGGCGGGGGACAGCACAGATACGCAGTATTTT. Its protein is CASSPPSAGDSTDTQYF.

This clone was observed a few times. This sequence joins TRBV19 and TRBJ1-4; D not resolved. Trimming removed 7 bases at V and 7 bases at J, with 13 bases between. This CDR3 is 13 amino acids long. Germline CDR1 is LNHDA and CDR2 is SQIVND (reference sequence). The CDR3 here is CASTLGKSEKLFF. DNA of the CDR3: TGTGCCAGTACCCTGGGGAAGTCTGAAAAACTGTTTTTT.

This chain connects TRBV30 to TRBJ1-1; 7 nucleotides line up with TRBD1. The CDR3 has 12 amino acids. Germline V gives CDR1 GTSNPN, CDR2 SVGIG (reference sequence). V lost 3 bases and J lost 5; bases outside the gene matches: 3. The CDR3 here is CAWRQQGTEAFF. The DNA of the CDR3 is TGTGCCTGGAGGCAACAGGGGACTGAAGCTTTCTTT.

A few counts support this clone. The chain uses TRBV11-3 and TRBJ2-5, with D possibly TRBD1 on 6 matching bases. Germline values: CDR1 SGHNT, CDR2 YENEEA. The CDR3 extends over 15 amino acids. V dropped 5 bases and J dropped 4 bases, with 17 bases sitting between them. DNA of the CDR3: TGTGCCAGCAGCCCCCGGGTCTGGGGGCGAGAGACCCAGTACTTC. It yields the protein CASSPRVWGRETQYF.

This clone was found a few times. The chain couples TRBV25-1 to TRBJ1-4; weak D call: TRBD1 (5 bases). V was shortened by 1 base and J by 7 bases, with 16 bases between the two germline ends. The CDR3 covers 16 residues. CDR1 and CDR2 from the germline V gene are MGHDK and SYGVNS. As DNA, the CDR3 is TGTGCCAGCAGTGAATGGCGGGTAGGGGAGAGTGAAAAACTGTTTTTT. The encoded protein is CASSEWRVGESEKLFF.

This rearrangement joins TRBV9 to TRBJ2-6; perhaps D is TRBD1 or TRBD2 (6 bases each). This CDR3 spans 18 amino acids. The germline CDR1 and CDR2 sequences are SGDLS and YYNGEE. V shed 0 bases and J shed 0 bases, with 13 bases lying between them. The CDR3: CASSVAWGAASGANVLTF. The CDR3 DNA is TGTGCCAGCAGCGTAGCCTGGGGGGCCGCCTCTGGGGCCAACGTCCTGACTTTC.

This clone was observed a handful of times. This rearrangement joins TRBV6-5 to TRBJ2-3; D remains unclear. This CDR3 is built from 12 residues. The V gene lost 6 bases and the J gene lost 4 bases, with 8 bases spanning the gap. In germline, CDR1 is MNHEY, CDR2 SVGAGI. The CDR3: CASRTGADTQYF. CDR3 nucleotides: TGTGCCAGCAGAACTGGTGCAGATACGCAGTATTTT.